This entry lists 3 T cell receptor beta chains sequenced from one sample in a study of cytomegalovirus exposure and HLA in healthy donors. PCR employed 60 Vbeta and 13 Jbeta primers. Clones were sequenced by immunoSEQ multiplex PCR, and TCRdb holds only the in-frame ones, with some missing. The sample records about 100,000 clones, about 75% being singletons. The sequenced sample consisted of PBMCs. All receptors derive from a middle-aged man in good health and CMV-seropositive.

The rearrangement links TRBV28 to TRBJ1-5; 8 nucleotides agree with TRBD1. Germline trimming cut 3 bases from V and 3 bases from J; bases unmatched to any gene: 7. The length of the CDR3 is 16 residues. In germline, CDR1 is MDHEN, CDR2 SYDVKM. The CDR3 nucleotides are TGTGCCAGCAGTTTCCCCAAGACAGGGGTCAATCAGCCCCAGCATTTT. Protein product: CASSFPKTGVNQPQHF.

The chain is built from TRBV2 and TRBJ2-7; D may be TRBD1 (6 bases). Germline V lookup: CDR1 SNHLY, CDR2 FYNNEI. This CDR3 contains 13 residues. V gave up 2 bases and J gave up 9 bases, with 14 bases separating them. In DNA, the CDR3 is TGTGCCAGCAGTGAACGACAGGTCTTCGGGCAGTACTTC. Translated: CASSERQVFGQYF.

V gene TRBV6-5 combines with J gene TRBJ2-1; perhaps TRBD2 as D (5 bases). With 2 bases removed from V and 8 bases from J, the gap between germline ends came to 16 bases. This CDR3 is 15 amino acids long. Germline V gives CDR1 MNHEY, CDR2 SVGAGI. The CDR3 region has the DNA TGTGCCAGCAGTTACGGGCGGGCAGATGGCCATGAGCAGTTCTTC. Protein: CASSYGRADGHEQFF.